This TCR beta chain comes out of a study of T-cell memory formation after mild COVID-19. Whole-study context: TCR clusters were mostly donor specific.

V gave up 4 bases and J gave up 7 bases, with 11 bases separating them. The CDR3 loop spans 14 amino acids. Germline-derived CDR1 and CDR2 are SGHAT and FQNNGV. Using its own MiXCR run on the 5' RACE reads, TCRdb lists one record per CDR3 protein. The table has 150,000 to 200,000 distinct CDR3 sequences, approximately 17% seen once; the top ten hold under 4.5%. This clonotype came up a few times. The sample was PBMCs or a T cell subset sorted from them (not recorded which). The TCR sequence derives from a man aged 18 to 30 who had mild COVID-19 (a few samples of this study predate the infection). Cell type and time point are not known. V gene TRBV11-2 combines with J gene TRBJ1-6; D not certain. The CDR3 here is CASSSLAGNSPLHF. The CDR3 nucleotides read TGTGCCAGCAGCTCGCTAGCGGGGAATTCACCCCTCCACTTT.